The 16 T cell receptor beta chains below come from one sample, sequenced in a study of vaccination effects on CD4 cells after COVID-19. For these receptors, no antigen is known. Clones were read by immunoSEQ multiplex PCR, and TCRdb kept only the in-frame ones, dropping some. The sample has tens of thousands of clones, approximately 72% seen once. Sequencing followed a ViraFEST assay step that expanded antigen-specific CD4+ T cells with viral peptide pools. Scientists isolated CD4+ T cells after a roughly nine-day culture period ended. No vaccinee had earlier SARS-CoV-2 infection, and nucleocapsid antibodies were negative. Sample: CD4+ T cells from PBMCs cultured with HCoV-NL63 spike peptides, taken before COVID-19 vaccination. Receptors were obtained from a human donor who received a COVID-19 vaccine.

The chain is built from TRBV9 and TRBJ1-2; 7 bases agree with TRBD1. V gave up 0 bases and J gave up 1 base; unmatched junction bases: 6. The CDR3 runs to 16 residues. CDR1 and CDR2 (germline): SGDLS, YYNGEE. CDR3 coding DNA: TGTGCCAGCAGCGTAGAACTACAGGGGTATAACTATGGCTACACCTTC. Amino acid sequence: CASSVELQGYNYGYTF.

CDR3 region: CASSVKGDTEAFF. Written as DNA, the CDR3 is TGTGCCAGTAGTGTTAAAGGAGACACTGAAGCTTTCTTT. V and J are TRBV19 and TRBJ1-1; D remains ambiguous. V was clipped by 5 bases and J by 3 bases, with 10 bases between them. The germline CDR1 and CDR2 sequences are LNHDA and SQIVND (reference sequence). The CDR3 has 13 residues.

The chain has TRBV5-4 and TRBJ1-3; no clear D gene. The CDR3 spans 16 residues. Trimming cost V 3 bases and J 0 bases, with 13 bases left between them. CDR1 SGHNT and CDR2 YYREEE come from the germline V gene (reference sequence). The CDR3 loop is CASSYPDGGSGNTIYF. CDR3 DNA sequence: TGTGCCAGCAGCTACCCGGACGGAGGCTCTGGAAACACCATATATTTT.

The rearrangement links TRBV10-3 to TRBJ1-2; D is ambiguous. The germline V gene has CDR1 ENHRY and CDR2 SYGVKD. The CDR3 loop spans 12 amino acids. V was pared by 2 bases and J by 6 bases, with 7 bases between. The CDR3 DNA sequence: TGTGCCATCAGTGAGGGAGGTAATGGCTACACCTTC. This sequence encodes CAISEGGNGYTF.

This chain links TRBV2 with TRBJ2-3, with D hard to call. The CDR3 has 11 residues. The V gene's germline CDR1 is SNHLY and CDR2 FYNNEI. Trimming removed 7 bases from V and 6 bases from J, with 8 bases in between. CDR3 nucleotides: TGTGCCAGCACCCCTGGCGATACGCAGTATTTT. This sequence encodes CASTPGDTQYF.

A single count supports this clone. The chain combines TRBV5-1 with TRBJ2-7; 10 bases agree with TRBD1. CDR1 is SGHRS, CDR2 YFSETQ, per germline. Trimming took 4 bases from V and 3 from J; bases not matched to a gene: 4. The CDR3 loop spans 14 amino acids. In DNA, the CDR3 is TGCGCCAGCAGCATAGACAGGGGGCACTACGAGCAGTACTTC. This translates into CASSIDRGHYEQYF.

Written as DNA, the CDR3 is TGCAGCAGCACTAGTTCAGATACGCAGTATTTT. This gives the protein CSSTSSDTQYF. The genes are TRBV29-1 and TRBJ2-3; TRBD2 is a possible D gene (5 bases). Germline CDR1 and CDR2: SQVTM and ANQGSEA. The V and J ends lost 8 bases and 4 bases respectively, with 10 bases between them. This CDR3 has 11 residues.

This rearrangement joins TRBV30 to TRBJ1-3; 7 bases agree with TRBD1. There are 13 residues in the CDR3. J was trimmed by 5 bases and V by 4 bases; bases with no gene match: 5. Germline CDR1 is GTSNPN and CDR2 is SVGIG (reference sequence). The CDR3 bases are TGTGCCTGGAAAGACAGGGCAAGAAACACCATATATTTT. Translation gives CAWKDRARNTIYF.

The V and J genes are TRBV9 and TRBJ2-1; possibly TRBD1 for D (6 bases). The germline V gene encodes CDR1 SGDLS and CDR2 YYNGEE. Trimming took off 1 base at V and 5 bases at J, with 13 bases between the two ends. The CDR3 is 15 amino acids. CDR3 in DNA: TGTGCCAGCAGCGTAATCGGACAGTTAAACAATGAGCAGTTCTTC. Translation gives CASSVIGQLNNEQFF.

This chain connects TRBV15 to TRBJ1-6; D may be TRBD1 (5 bases). Germline CDR1 and CDR2: LNHNV and YYDKDF (reference sequence). There are 15 residues in the CDR3. V was shortened by 1 base and J by 10 bases, with 14 bases between the two germline ends. CDR3 in amino acids: CATSRGPGQGSPLHF. CDR3 bases: TGTGCCACCAGCAGAGGCCCGGGTCAGGGCTCACCCCTCCACTTT.

V gene TRBV25-1 combines with J gene TRBJ1-6, with 8 positions matching TRBD1. V lost 6 bases, J lost 10 bases, and 11 bases stayed unmatched. There are 15 residues in the CDR3. Germline-derived CDR1 and CDR2 are MGHDK and SYGVNS. CDR3 region: CASSNQGATRSPLHF. Written as DNA, the CDR3 is TGTGCCAGCAGCAATCAGGGGGCAACAAGATCACCCCTCCACTTT.

The V gene is TRBV5-1, the J gene TRBJ1-2; 7 bases line up with TRBD1. With V trimmed by 0 bases and J by 4 bases, 3 bases remained unmatched. The CDR3 is 14 residues long. Germline V gene sequence: CDR1 SGHRS, CDR2 YFSETQ. The CDR3 coding sequence is TGCGCCAGCAGCTTGGAGGGGACAGCCTATGGCTACACCTTC. It specifies CASSLEGTAYGYTF.

The chain's CDR3 is CASSPWDSPNEKLFF. The CDR3 DNA sequence: TGCGCCAGCAGCCCTTGGGACAGTCCTAATGAAAAACTGTTTTTT. J is TRBJ1-4 and V is TRBV5-1; 7 nucleotides match TRBD1. This CDR3 region has 15 residues. The V gene's germline CDR1 is SGHRS and CDR2 YFSETQ. The ends lost 4 bases at V and 3 bases at J; junction bases unmatched: 6.

This clone has only a few counts. V and J are TRBV5-6 and TRBJ2-3, with TRBD1 matching 8 bases. CDR3 size: 16 residues. V lost 5 bases, J lost 0 bases, and 8 bases stayed unmatched. Per germline, CDR1 SGHDT and CDR2 YYEEEE. The CDR3 coding sequence is TGTGCCAGCAGTTTCGCAGGGGGCGGTAGCACAGATACGCAGTATTTT. Translated: CASSFAGGGSTDTQYF.

Written as DNA, the CDR3 is TGTGCCAGCAGCTTGGGGGATCGACTAGAAGAGACCCAGTACTTC. Residues: CASSLGDRLEETQYF. The rearrangement uses TRBV7-9 and TRBJ2-5; D is possibly TRBD2 (6 bases). The germline V and J ends were trimmed by 3 bases and 3 bases, with 14 bases remaining between them. The CDR3 runs 15 residues. The V gene's germline CDR1 is SEHNR and CDR2 FQNEAQ (reference sequence).

This clone was counted a single time. The chain is built from TRBV10-3 and TRBJ2-1; 7 nucleotides agree with TRBD2. V lost 1 base, J lost 0 bases, and 6 bases stayed unmatched. CDR3 size: 17 residues. The germline V gene has CDR1 ENHRY and CDR2 SYGVKD. DNA for the CDR3: TGTGCCATCAGTGAGTTCGCTAGCGGAAGCTCCTACAATGAGCAGTTCTTC. Translating gives CAISEFASGSSYNEQFF.